Below are 9 T cell receptor beta chains sequenced from a single sample in a study of T cell responses to AZD1222 COVID-19 vaccine. Only in-frame clones appear in the TCRdb table, and some are missing; sequencing was by immunoSEQ multiplex PCR. Here the sample spans 120,000 to 150,000 clones, roughly 90% being singletons. The input for sequencing was peripheral blood, taken 28 days after the second AZD1222 dose. All receptors come from an adult who received the AZD1222 COVID-19 vaccine.

The genes are TRBV28 and TRBJ1-2; D possibly corresponds to TRBD1 (5 bases). Trimming removed 6 bases at V and 2 bases at J, with 19 bases between. Germline lookup yields CDR1 MDHEN and CDR2 SYDVKM. The CDR3 is 16 amino acids. The CDR3 sequence is CASSHISGQKNYGYTF. Written as DNA, the CDR3 is TGTGCCAGCAGCCATATATCAGGACAAAAGAACTATGGCTACACCTTC.

The V call is TRBV15, the J call TRBJ2-7; weak D call: TRBD1 (5 bases). V lost 0 bases to trimming and J lost 2 bases, with 11 bases between them. CDR3 length: 15 amino acids. Per germline, CDR1 LNHNV and CDR2 YYDKDF (reference sequence). The CDR3: CATSREPTVAYEQYF. The DNA for the CDR3 is TGTGCCACCAGCAGAGAACCGACAGTAGCCTACGAGCAGTACTTC.

The genes are TRBV5-8 and TRBJ1-5; D not certain. Germline V gene lookup returns CDR1 SGHTS and CDR2 YDEGEE. This CDR3 contains 18 residues. V was shortened by 4 bases and J by 0 bases, with 20 bases between the two germline ends. The CDR3 protein is CASSLHLGVSYSNQPQHF. The CDR3 region has the DNA TGTGCCAGCAGCCTCCACCTCGGGGTATCGTATAGCAATCAGCCCCAGCATTTT.

This clone has only a few counts. This chain links TRBV5-6 with TRBJ2-7; no clear D gene. There are 12 residues in the CDR3. Germline CDR1 reads SGHDT; CDR2 reads YYEEEE. V dropped 3 bases and J dropped 2 bases, with 6 bases sitting between them. The CDR3 DNA follows: TGTGCCAGCAGCTCAGGACCCTACGAGCAGTACTTC. Translating gives CASSSGPYEQYF. Drawing the rest from reference TRBV5-6 and TRBJ2-7, the complete variable domain is DAGVTQSPTHLIKTRGQQVTLRCSPKSGHDTVSWYQQALGQGPQFIFQYYEEEERQRGNFPDRFSGHQFPNYSSELNVNALLLGDSALYLCASSSGPYEQYFGPGTRLTVT.

The J gene is TRBJ2-2, the V gene TRBV28; no definite D call. Trimming removed 0 bases from V and 2 bases from J, with 16 bases in between. Germline V gives CDR1 MDHEN, CDR2 SYDVKM. This CDR3 comprises 18 residues. The CDR3 DNA reads as TGTGCCAGCAGTTTATGGGAGTTTGGGCGGACCAACACCGGGGAGCTGTTTTTT. Protein sequence: CASSLWEFGRTNTGELFF. The full variable domain, its missing parts supplied by reference TRBV28 and TRBJ2-2, is DVKVTQSSRYLVKRTGEKVFLECVQDMDHENMFWYRQDPGLGLRLIYFSYDVKMKEKGDIPEGYSVSREKKERFSLILESASTNQTSMYLCASSLWEFGRTNTGELFFGEGSRLTVL.

The rearrangement joins TRBV9 to TRBJ1-2; TRBD1 matches at 7 bases. Germline CDR1 reads SGDLS; CDR2 reads YYNGEE. This CDR3 has 15 amino acids. V shed 4 bases, J shed 1 base, and the junction held 7 bases outside the gene matches. CDR3 coding DNA: TGTGCCAGCAGCCCCGGGGGACAGATTAACTATGGCTACACCTTC. Translation: CASSPGGQINYGYTF.

This clone was counted at least ten times. The chain recombines TRBV10-3 with TRBJ1-1; D is unresolved. The CDR3 runs 12 residues. V lost 6 bases and J 5 bases, leaving 10 bases between the germline ends. Germline CDR1 is ENHRY and CDR2 is SYGVKD. The CDR3 nucleotides read TGTGCCATCAGCCGTACTAATACTGAAGCTTTCTTT. It codes for CAISRTNTEAFF.

The rearrangement joins TRBV3-1 (or the pseudogene TRBV3-2) to TRBJ1-1; no firm D call. The V end was cut by 1 base, the J end by 0 bases, with 9 bases between. CDR3 size: 15 residues. CDR1 and CDR2 (germline): LGHDT, YNNKEL (reference sequence). In nucleotides, the CDR3 is TGTGCCAGCAGCCAAGGGGCAACCATGAACACTGAAGCTTTCTTT. This gives the protein CASSQGATMNTEAFF.

The genes are TRBV6-5 and TRBJ1-2, with no clear D. Per the germline V gene, CDR1 is MNHEY and CDR2 is SVGAGI. This CDR3 has 14 residues. The germline V and J ends were trimmed by 5 bases and 4 bases, with 14 bases remaining between them. CDR3 region: CASSTVYRGYGYTF. CDR3 in DNA: TGTGCCAGCAGTACAGTCTATCGGGGCTATGGCTACACCTTC.